This T cell receptor (beta chain) was identified in a study of Ad26.COV2.S vaccination and SARS-CoV-2 variants. CDR3 size: 15 residues. V lost 1 base and J 4 bases, leaving 10 bases between the germline ends. CDR1 is SGHAT and CDR2 is FQNNGV in the germline V gene. The repertoire was sequenced with immunoSEQ multiplex PCR; TCRdb's copy has only in-frame clones and lacks some. Among over 110,000 clones, roughly 89% were seen once, and the ten largest hold 5%. The chain carries TRBV11-2 and TRBJ1-4, with a tentative D call TRBD1 (6 bases). Sequencing was performed on peripheral blood, taken after recovery from COVID-19. The TCR comes from a human donor who had recovered from COVID-19. CDR3 DNA: TGTGCCAGCAGCTTAGGGGGGGCGAATAATGAAAAACTGTTTTTT. Translating gives CASSLGGANNEKLFF.